This T cell receptor (beta chain) was identified in a study of shared clonotypes between healthy human individuals. Points from the study as a whole: What limited the represented genetic and exposure-history diversity was the small number of donors. Non-shared clonotypes were found to have lower generation probabilities than the clonotypes that were shared by all four of the sorted-subset donors.

CD8 cells classed as naive were CD45RO-negative and positively selected for CCR7, excluding terminally differentiated effector memory CD45RA+ cells. It was at deep level that the assay was run. Using roughly 200 ng DNA, approximately 27,000 T cell genomes, the sorted-subset replicate PCRs were run. TCRdb's table, derived via immunoSEQ multiplex PCR, lists solely in-frame clones and lacks some. This table has more than 2 million clones, roughly 95% appearing once. CDR3 length: 16 residues. A word on this clone: Its antigen is currently unknown.

The specimen sequenced was naive CD8+ T cells sorted from blood. The TCR originated in a man between 18 and 29 years old in good health. The chain uses TRBV21-1 and TRBJ2-7; TRBD1 was called by the table and not checked on the DNA. TRBV21-1 is designated a pseudogene. CDR3: CASSKVEDTENYEQYF. CDR3 DNA: TGTGCCAGCAGCAAGGTTGAGGACACGGAAAACTACGAGCAGTACTTC.